This entry is about one TCR beta chain. Its target is not known. These data belong to a study of long-term antiretroviral therapy in people with HIV. Across the study: Initial samples were collected about a decade before the 2015 immediate-ART recommendation. Overall study results and limits: The study collected no data on ART adherence, viral resistance or therapy changes.

The immunoSEQ assay was v3.0, run at survey level. Sequencing used immunoSEQ multiplex PCR; TCRdb keeps in-frame clones, though not all of them. The sample consists of some 35,000 clones, around 79% of them appearing once. Prior to DNA extraction, the samples held about 1-11 million cryopreserved PBMC. V trimming: 5 bases; J trimming: 0 bases; junction bases outside the gene matches: 4. Per germline, CDR1 MNHGY and CDR2 SVAAGI. The CDR3 runs to 15 residues. The chain uses TRBV6-9 and TRBJ1-3; 7 bases map to TRBD1. The material was unsorted PBMCs, obtained 3 years after starting antiretroviral therapy. The receptor's source is a man aged 45 to 65 with HIV. The CDR3 nucleotides read TGTGCCAGCAGTCAGGACAGGTTCTCTGGAAACACCATATATTTT. Protein: CASSQDRFSGNTIYF.